The following is a T cell receptor beta chain sequence with its context. Its antigen is as yet unknown. Though nominally healthy at sampling, donors likely had unrecorded immune exposures. Amplification used 60 Vbeta primers and 13 Jbeta primers. Clones were read by immunoSEQ multiplex PCR, and TCRdb kept only the in-frame ones, dropping some. This sample carries 300,000 or so clones, 80% to 90% of them seen once, and the ten largest clones take 1.5% to 2.5%. The germline CDR1 and CDR2 sequences are MNHEY and SMNVEV (reference sequence). After removal of 3 bases from V and 0 bases from J, the junction contained 10 bases not matched to a gene. This CDR3 has 17 residues. This entry belongs to a study of cytomegalovirus exposure and HLA in healthy donors. Study summary: The study's early data release held tens of millions of unique TCRs from HLA-typed donors. Study-level results: Of the V segments, some could not be distinguished, including TRBV6-2 and TRBV6-3, and were excluded.

V gene TRBV27 combines with J gene TRBJ2-7, with TRBD2 matching 8 bases. The material sequenced was PBMCs. This clonotype originated in a woman aged 40 to 50 in good health and CMV-seropositive. This CDR3 is CASSLDSSGPTSYEQYF. The CDR3 DNA reads as TGTGCCAGCAGTTTGGACTCTAGCGGGCCCACCTCCTACGAGCAGTACTTC.